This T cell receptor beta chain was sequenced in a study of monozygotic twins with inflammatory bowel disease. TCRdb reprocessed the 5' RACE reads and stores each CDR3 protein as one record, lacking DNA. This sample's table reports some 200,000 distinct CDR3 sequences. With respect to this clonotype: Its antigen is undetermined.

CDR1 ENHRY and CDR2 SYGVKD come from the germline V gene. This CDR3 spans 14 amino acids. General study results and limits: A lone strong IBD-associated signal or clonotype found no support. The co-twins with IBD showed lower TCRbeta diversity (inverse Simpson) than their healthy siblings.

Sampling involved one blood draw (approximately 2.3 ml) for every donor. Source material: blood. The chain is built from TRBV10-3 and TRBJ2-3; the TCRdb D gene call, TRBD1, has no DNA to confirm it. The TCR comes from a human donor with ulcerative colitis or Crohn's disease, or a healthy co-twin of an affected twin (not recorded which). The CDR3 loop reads CAIRGQASTDTQYF.